Below, 28 T cell receptor beta chains from the same sample are listed, as sequenced in a study of blood T cell repertoires in COVID-19. The assay was immunoSEQ multiplex PCR, and TCRdb's table has in-frame clones only and misses some. The sample shows fewer than 90,000 clones, roughly 87% of them seen only once. The sequencing sample was made of peripheral blood. These receptors were collected from a male donor with acute or convalescent COVID-19.

This chain uses TRBV19 with TRBJ2-1; 8 nucleotides line up with TRBD1. The CDR3 is 15 residues long. Looked up from germline, CDR1 is LNHDA and CDR2 is SQIVND (reference sequence). V shed 5 bases and J 1 base; nucleotides not matched to a gene: 4. Here the CDR3 reads CASSSQGASYNEQFF. The CDR3, as DNA: TGTGCCAGTAGTTCCCAGGGGGCATCCTACAATGAGCAGTTCTTC. Complete variable domain (other parts from reference TRBV19 and TRBJ2-1): DGGITQSPKYLFRKEGQNVTLSCEQNLNHDAMYWYRQDPGQGLRLIYYSQIVNDFQKGDIAEGYSVSREKKESFPLTVTSAQKNPTAFYLCASSSQGASYNEQFFGPGTRLTVL.

The chain combines TRBV6-5 with TRBJ2-5; 8 nucleotides line up with TRBD1. Germline values: CDR1 MNHEY, CDR2 SVGAGI. The CDR3 is 16 amino acids. The trim removed 2 bases at V and 5 bases at J, leaving 10 bases unmatched. CDR3 in DNA: TGTGCCAGCAGTTACGGTTCCCAGGGGGCTTGGGAGACCCAGTACTTC. This codes for CASSYGSQGAWETQYF.

This chain links TRBV24-1 with TRBJ2-5, with 9 bases aligning to TRBD2. Losses at the gene ends were 4 bases for V and 1 base for J; bases not matched to a gene: 3. The germline CDR1 and CDR2 sequences are KGHDR and SFDVKD. The CDR3 spans 15 residues. The CDR3 here is CATSEPGLAQETQYF. Written as DNA, the CDR3 is TGTGCCACCAGTGAACCGGGACTAGCCCAAGAGACCCAGTACTTC.

The genes are TRBV6-2 or TRBV6-3 and TRBJ2-1; D is ambiguous. This CDR3 is 11 amino acids long. The germline CDR1 and CDR2 sequences are MNHEY and SVGEGT. Trimming removed 6 bases at V and 9 bases at J, with 9 bases between. The CDR3 protein is CASSPQAEQFF. The CDR3 DNA sequence: TGTGCCAGCAGCCCCCAGGCTGAGCAGTTCTTC.

The chain employs TRBV7-6 and TRBJ1-5, with unresolved D. The CDR3 runs to 15 residues. Trimming shortened V by 4 bases and J by 6 bases, and 16 bases separated the two germline ends. Germline V lookup: CDR1 SGHVS, CDR2 FNYEAQ. The CDR3 sequence is CASSSLPHGGQPQHF. The CDR3 DNA reads as TGTGCCAGCAGCTCCCTTCCCCACGGAGGTCAGCCCCAGCATTTT.

This clone turned up a few times. The genes are TRBV28 and TRBJ2-7, with 12 nucleotides matching TRBD2. The CDR3 is made up of 15 amino acids. Germline assignment: CDR1 MDHEN and CDR2 SYDVKM. J lost 11 bases, V lost 6 bases, and 14 bases had no gene match. CDR3 in amino acids: CASRGSGTSGFREYF. CDR3 DNA: TGTGCCAGCAGAGGATCCGGGACTAGCGGGTTCCGGGAGTACTTC.

The V and J genes are TRBV7-9 and TRBJ1-4, with 11 bases identical to TRBD1. The V segment lost 4 bases and the J segment 6 bases; nucleotides outside the gene matches: 7. Germline CDR1 is SEHNR and CDR2 is FQNEAQ (reference sequence). CDR3 length: 16 residues. CDR3 sequence (DNA): TGTGCCAGCAGCTCAGGGACAGGGGGTGGTGATGAAAAACTGTTTTTT. Protein: CASSSGTGGGDEKLFF.

The chain employs TRBV7-9 and TRBJ1-4; 8 bases agree with TRBD1. The CDR3 extends over 15 amino acids. Per germline, CDR1 SEHNR and CDR2 FQNEAQ (reference sequence). Trimming took 2 bases from V and 8 from J; bases not matched to a gene: 7. Written as DNA, the CDR3 is TGTGCCAGCAGCTTACAGGGGGCCGTAAAGGAAAAACTGTTTTTT. Its translation is CASSLQGAVKEKLFF.

The V gene is TRBV28, the J gene TRBJ2-6; TRBD1 matches 8 bases. This CDR3 comprises 18 residues. The germline gives CDR1 MDHEN, CDR2 SYDVKM. J was trimmed by 3 bases and V by 4 bases; bases with no gene match: 11. The CDR3 region has the DNA TGTGCCAGCAGTTCAACCGGACAGGGTGGGTTTGGGGCCAACGTCCTGACTTTC. This gives the protein CASSSTGQGGFGANVLTF.

The chain combines TRBV7-3 with TRBJ2-3; 7 bases are shared with TRBD2. Trimming took 5 bases from V and 6 from J; bases not matched to a gene: 17. In germline, CDR1 is SGHTA, CDR2 FQGTGA. This CDR3 is built from 17 residues. This CDR3 is CASSPAGPAGLRDTQYF. The CDR3 DNA reads TGTGCCAGCAGCCCCGCCGGGCCAGCGGGGCTTAGGGATACGCAGTATTTT.

V usage is TRBV3-1 (or the pseudogene TRBV3-2) and J usage is TRBJ1-2; D not resolved. V gave up 4 bases and J gave up 4 bases, with 19 bases separating them. Germline CDR1 reads LGHDT; CDR2 reads YNNKEL (reference sequence). The length of the CDR3 is 16 residues. This CDR3 is CASSRGETSFVYGYTF. CDR3 nucleotides: TGTGCCAGCAGCCGGGGAGAGACTTCGTTCGTCTATGGCTACACCTTC.

The gene calls are TRBV24-1 and TRBJ2-1, with 7 bases matching TRBD2. This CDR3 has 16 residues. CDR1 is KGHDR, CDR2 SFDVKD, per germline. After removal of 1 base from V and 6 bases from J, the junction contained 8 bases not matched to a gene. The CDR3 reads CATSDFPAGRGNEQFF. CDR3 DNA sequence: TGTGCCACCAGTGATTTCCCGGCAGGGAGGGGCAATGAGCAGTTCTTC.

This clone was observed a single time. This chain joins TRBV7-2 and TRBJ1-6; TRBD1 might be the D (6 bases). The CDR3 spans 15 residues. CDR1 and CDR2 from the germline V gene are SGHTA and FQGNSA. V lost 3 bases, J lost 9 bases, and 15 bases lay in between. CDR3 sequence (DNA): TGTGCCAGCAGCTTTGGAGGCGGGGGCCCTTCACCCCTCCACTTT. Translation: CASSFGGGGPSPLHF.

The V gene is TRBV9, the J gene TRBJ2-5; the match to TRBD2 covers 10 bases. The CDR3 spans 15 residues. Germline CDR1 and CDR2: SGDLS and YYNGEE. The ends lost 0 bases at V and 4 bases at J; junction bases unmatched: 3. The CDR3 here is CASSVVASGGETQYF. DNA for the CDR3: TGTGCCAGCAGCGTAGTGGCTAGCGGGGGAGAGACCCAGTACTTC.

The chain recombines TRBV6-4 with TRBJ2-7, with TRBD2 identical over 7 bases. CDR1 and CDR2 (germline): MRHNA, SNTAGT. The CDR3 has 11 amino acids. With 10 bases clipped from V and 7 bases from J, the junction kept 7 bases outside the gene matches. The chain's CDR3 is CATVAGEEQYF. The CDR3, as DNA: TGTGCCACCGTCGCGGGGGAGGAGCAGTACTTC.

This clone came up a few times. The chain has TRBV6-5 and TRBJ1-1, with 7 bases lining up with TRBD1. V lost 6 bases to trimming and J lost 1 base; unmatched junction nucleotides: 5. The CDR3 sequence is 14 residues long. The germline V gene has CDR1 MNHEY and CDR2 SVGAGI. As DNA, the CDR3 is TGTGCCAGCAGAGGACAGGCCGCGAACACTGAAGCTTTCTTT. This sequence encodes CASRGQAANTEAFF.

The chain links TRBV3-1 (or the pseudogene TRBV3-2) to TRBJ1-3, with TRBD1 matching 8 bases. V lost 1 base and J lost 0; bases outside the gene matches: 5. The CDR3 is 17 residues long. Germline assignment: CDR1 LGHDT and CDR2 YNNKEL (reference sequence). The CDR3 nucleotides read TGTGCCAGCAGCCAAGGTCGGACAGGGCCCTCTGGAAACACCATATATTTT. Translating it yields CASSQGRTGPSGNTIYF.

This clone was detected once. This sequence joins TRBV14 and TRBJ2-2; 7 bases agree with TRBD1. The CDR3 is 14 amino acids. The junction had 6 bases not matched to a gene; V was cut back by 2 bases and J by 9 bases. CDR1 is SGHDN, CDR2 FVKESK, per germline. CDR3 sequence: CASSQSTGARELFF. The CDR3 nucleotides are TGTGCCAGCAGCCAAAGCACAGGGGCCAGGGAGCTGTTTTTT.

This chain joins TRBV19 and TRBJ1-2, with 10 bases fitting TRBD1. Losses at the gene ends were 3 bases for V and 3 bases for J; bases not matched to a gene: 4. Germline V gives CDR1 LNHDA, CDR2 SQIVND (reference sequence). This CDR3 contains 15 residues. Here the CDR3 reads CASSIDRGPDYGYTF. The CDR3 bases are TGTGCCAGTAGTATTGACAGGGGGCCCGACTATGGCTACACCTTC.

CDR3 protein: CASTPGQGKNSPLHF. CDR3 nucleotides: TGTGCCAGCACCCCGGGACAGGGAAAGAATTCACCCCTCCACTTT. The chain is built from TRBV6-5 and TRBJ1-6, with 9 bases identical to TRBD1. Germline trimming cut 7 bases from V and 7 bases from J; bases unmatched to any gene: 8. This CDR3 spans 15 amino acids. Germline V gene data show CDR1 as MNHEY and CDR2 as SVGAGI.

The chain links TRBV7-8 to TRBJ2-7, with D tentatively TRBD1 (6 bases). V lost 6 bases and J 7 bases, leaving 25 bases between the germline ends. This CDR3 has 16 residues. CDR1 SGHVS and CDR2 FQNEAQ come from the germline V gene. The CDR3 sequence: CASSSLHGAMGAEQYF. The CDR3 DNA reads TGTGCCAGCAGTTCCCTCCACGGCGCGATGGGGGCTGAGCAGTACTTC. Based on the CDR3 plus reference TRBV7-8 and TRBJ2-7, the full variable domain is GAGVSQSPRYKVAKRGQDVALRCDPISGHVSLFWYQQALGQGPEFLTYFQNEAQLDKSGLPSDRFFAERPEGSVSTLKIQRTQQEDSAVYLCASSSLHGAMGAEQYFGPGTRLTVT.

This clone was detected only once. The chain links TRBV5-1 to TRBJ2-1, with TRBD2 identical over 8 bases. Losses at the gene ends were 4 bases for V and 6 bases for J; bases not matched to a gene: 12. CDR1 and CDR2 from the germline V gene are SGHRS and YFSETQ. The CDR3 runs to 16 residues. CDR3 protein: CASSPAAGGLGNEQFF. The CDR3, as DNA: TGCGCCAGCAGCCCGGCGGCGGGGGGACTGGGCAATGAGCAGTTCTTC. Supplemented by reference TRBV5-1 and TRBJ2-1, the full variable domain reads KAGVTQTPRYLIKTRGQQVTLSCSPISGHRSVSWYQQTPGQGLQFLFEYFSETQRNKGNFPGRFSGRQFSNSRSEMNVSTLELGDSALYLCASSPAAGGLGNEQFFGPGTRLTVL.

This chain connects TRBV19 to TRBJ2-7; unclear D gene. The CDR3 consists of 13 residues. Germline values: CDR1 LNHDA, CDR2 SQIVND (reference sequence). V was pared by 3 bases and J by 1 base, with 7 bases between. The CDR3 DNA reads as TGTGCCAGTAGTATCCCAGAATCCTACGAGCAGTACTTC. Protein product: CASSIPESYEQYF.

The chain is built from TRBV19 and TRBJ1-5; weak D call: TRBD1 (6 bases). V was pared by 5 bases and J by 0 bases, with 14 bases between. CDR3 length: 16 amino acids. CDR1 is LNHDA, CDR2 SQIVND, per germline (reference sequence). This CDR3 reads CASSPQTGLSNQPQHF. In DNA form, the CDR3 reads TGTGCCAGTAGTCCGCAAACAGGGCTTAGCAATCAGCCCCAGCATTTT. The full variable domain, in which reference TRBV19 and TRBJ1-5 provide the parts outside the CDR3, is DGGITQSPKYLFRKEGQNVTLSCEQNLNHDAMYWYRQDPGQGLRLIYYSQIVNDFQKGDIAEGYSVSREKKESFPLTVTSAQKNPTAFYLCASSPQTGLSNQPQHFGDGTRLSIL.

The CDR3 nucleotides read TGTGCCAGCAGCTCCGTTGGGAGCCCTGAAGCTTTCTTT. It translates to CASSSVGSPEAFF. The chain combines TRBV7-2 with TRBJ1-1; D is uncertain. The germline V gene has CDR1 SGHTA and CDR2 FQGNSA. With 4 bases removed from V and 6 bases from J, the gap between germline ends came to 12 bases. The CDR3 has 13 amino acids.

The genes are TRBV7-2 and TRBJ2-2; D possibly corresponds to TRBD2 (6 bases). Germline CDR1 SGHTA, CDR2 FQGNSA. This CDR3 has 14 amino acids. V was cut by 5 bases and J by 3 bases, with 10 bases left in between. The DNA of the CDR3 is TGTGCCAGCAGCCCAGGACTATACACCGGGGAGCTGTTTTTT. This encodes CASSPGLYTGELFF.

The chain joins TRBV3-1 (or the pseudogene TRBV3-2) to TRBJ2-4; TRBD2 matches at 11 bases. The germline V gene has CDR1 LGHDT and CDR2 YNNKEL (reference sequence). J gave up 2 bases and V 1 base, and 1 base lay outside the gene matches. CDR3 length: 16 residues. The CDR3 sequence: CASSQGLAGPKNIQYF. The DNA of the CDR3 is TGTGCCAGCAGCCAAGGACTAGCGGGGCCCAAAAACATTCAGTACTTC.

The J gene is TRBJ1-5, the V gene TRBV6-5, with TRBD1 identical over 8 bases. Unmatched junction bases numbered 1, after V lost 4 bases and J lost 2 bases. The CDR3 has 14 residues. Germline lookup yields CDR1 MNHEY and CDR2 SVGAGI. DNA of the CDR3: TGTGCCAGCAGTTGGGGACAGGGCAATCAGCCCCAGCATTTT. It codes for CASSWGQGNQPQHF.